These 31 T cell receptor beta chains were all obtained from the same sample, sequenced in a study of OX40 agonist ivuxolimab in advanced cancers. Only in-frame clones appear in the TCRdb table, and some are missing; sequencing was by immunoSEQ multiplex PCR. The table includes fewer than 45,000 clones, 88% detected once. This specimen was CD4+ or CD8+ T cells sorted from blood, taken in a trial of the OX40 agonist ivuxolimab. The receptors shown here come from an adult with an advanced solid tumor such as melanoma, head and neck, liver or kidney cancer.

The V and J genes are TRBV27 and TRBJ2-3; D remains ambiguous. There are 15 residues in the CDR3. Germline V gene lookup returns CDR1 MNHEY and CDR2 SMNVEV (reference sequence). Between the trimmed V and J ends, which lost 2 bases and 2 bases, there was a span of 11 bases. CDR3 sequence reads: CASSLIRSYTDTQYF. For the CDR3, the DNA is TGTGCCAGCAGTTTAATCCGGTCGTACACAGATACGCAGTATTTT.

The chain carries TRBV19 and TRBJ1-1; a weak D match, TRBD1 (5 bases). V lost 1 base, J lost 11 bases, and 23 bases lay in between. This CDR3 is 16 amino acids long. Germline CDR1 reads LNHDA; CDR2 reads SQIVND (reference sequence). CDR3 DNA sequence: TGTGCCAGTAGTATAGGCGGTGGGACCGGGGGTCTCGGGGCTTTCTTT. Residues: CASSIGGGTGGLGAFF. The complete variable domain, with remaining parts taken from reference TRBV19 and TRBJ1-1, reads DGGITQSPKYLFRKEGQNVTLSCEQNLNHDAMYWYRQDPGQGLRLIYYSQIVNDFQKGDIAEGYSVSREKKESFPLTVTSAQKNPTAFYLCASSIGGGTGGLGAFFGQGTRLTVV.

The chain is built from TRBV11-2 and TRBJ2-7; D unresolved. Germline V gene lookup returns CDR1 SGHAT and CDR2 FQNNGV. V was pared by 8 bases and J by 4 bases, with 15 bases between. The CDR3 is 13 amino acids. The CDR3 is CASGYRAAYEQYF. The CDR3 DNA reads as TGTGCCAGCGGTTACCGAGCAGCTTACGAGCAGTACTTC.

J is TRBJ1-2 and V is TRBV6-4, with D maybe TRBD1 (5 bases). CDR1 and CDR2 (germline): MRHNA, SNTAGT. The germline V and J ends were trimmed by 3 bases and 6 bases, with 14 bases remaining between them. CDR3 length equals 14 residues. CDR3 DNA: TGTGCCAGCAGTGAGACCCAGGGAGTTCATGGCTACACCTTC. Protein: CASSETQGVHGYTF.

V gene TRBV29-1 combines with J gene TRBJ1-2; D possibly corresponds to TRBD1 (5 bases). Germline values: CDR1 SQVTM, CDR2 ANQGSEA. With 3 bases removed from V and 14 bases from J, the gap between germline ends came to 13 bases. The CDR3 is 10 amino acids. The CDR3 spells CSVEAGRGTF. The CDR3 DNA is TGCAGCGTTGAGGCAGGGCGGGGGACCTTC.

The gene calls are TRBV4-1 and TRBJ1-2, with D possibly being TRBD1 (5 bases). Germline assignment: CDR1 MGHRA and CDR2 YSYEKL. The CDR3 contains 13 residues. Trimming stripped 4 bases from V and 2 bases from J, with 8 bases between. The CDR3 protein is CASSPGPNYGYTF. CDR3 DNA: TGCGCCAGCAGCCCGGGACCGAACTATGGCTACACCTTC.

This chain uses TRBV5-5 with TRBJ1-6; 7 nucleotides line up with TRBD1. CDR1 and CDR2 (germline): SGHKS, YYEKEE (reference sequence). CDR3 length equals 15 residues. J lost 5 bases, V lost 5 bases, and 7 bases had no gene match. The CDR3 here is CASRYSGTDNSPLHF. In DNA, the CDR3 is TGTGCCAGCAGGTATTCCGGGACAGATAATTCACCCCTCCACTTT.

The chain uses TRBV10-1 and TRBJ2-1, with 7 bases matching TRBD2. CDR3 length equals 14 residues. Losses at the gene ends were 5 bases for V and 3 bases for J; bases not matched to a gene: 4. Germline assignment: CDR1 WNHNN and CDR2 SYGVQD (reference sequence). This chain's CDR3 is CASSPSGNYNEQFF. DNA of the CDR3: TGCGCCAGCAGTCCGAGCGGGAACTACAATGAGCAGTTCTTC.

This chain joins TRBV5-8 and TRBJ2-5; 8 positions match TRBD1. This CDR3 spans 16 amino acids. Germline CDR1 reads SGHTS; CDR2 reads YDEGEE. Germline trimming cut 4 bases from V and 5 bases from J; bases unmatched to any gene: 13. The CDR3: CASSLGTGFRRETQYF. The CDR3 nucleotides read TGTGCCAGCAGCCTAGGGACAGGCTTCCGAAGGGAGACCCAGTACTTC. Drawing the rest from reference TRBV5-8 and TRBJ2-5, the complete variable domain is EAGVTQSPTHLIKTRGQQATLRCSPISGHTSVYWYQQALGLGLQFLLWYDEGEERNRGNFPPRFSGRQFPNYSSELNVNALELEDSALYLCASSLGTGFRRETQYFGPGTRLLVL.

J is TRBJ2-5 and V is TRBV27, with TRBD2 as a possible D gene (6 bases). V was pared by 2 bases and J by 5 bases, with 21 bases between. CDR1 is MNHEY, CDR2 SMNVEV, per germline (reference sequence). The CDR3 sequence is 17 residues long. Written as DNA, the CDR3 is TGTGCCAGCAGTTTAGTCTGGCCGGCGGAGGAGGGGGAGACCCAGTACTTC. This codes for CASSLVWPAEEGETQYF.

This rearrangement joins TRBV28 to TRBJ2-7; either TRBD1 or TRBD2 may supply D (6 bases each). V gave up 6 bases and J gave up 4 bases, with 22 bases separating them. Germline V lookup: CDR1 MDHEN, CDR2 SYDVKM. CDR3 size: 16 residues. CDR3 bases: TGTGCCAGCAGCCCCGGGGGCCTCCGCAAAAGTTACGAGCAGTACTTC. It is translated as CASSPGGLRKSYEQYF.

Written as DNA, the CDR3 is TGTGCCAGCAGTTTCCCCGGGATCGGCGAGCAGTACTTC. Its protein product is CASSFPGIGEQYF. The V gene is TRBV27, the J gene TRBJ2-7; maybe TRBD2 (5 bases). The V gene lost 3 bases and the J gene lost 6 bases, with 12 bases spanning the gap. The CDR3 has 13 residues. Germline V gives CDR1 MNHEY, CDR2 SMNVEV (reference sequence).

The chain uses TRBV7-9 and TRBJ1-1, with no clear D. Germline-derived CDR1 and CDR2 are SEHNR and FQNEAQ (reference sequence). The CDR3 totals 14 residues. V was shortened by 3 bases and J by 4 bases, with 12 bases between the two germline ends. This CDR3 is CASSLAGRPTEAFF. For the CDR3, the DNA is TGTGCCAGCAGCTTGGCAGGTAGGCCCACTGAAGCTTTCTTT.

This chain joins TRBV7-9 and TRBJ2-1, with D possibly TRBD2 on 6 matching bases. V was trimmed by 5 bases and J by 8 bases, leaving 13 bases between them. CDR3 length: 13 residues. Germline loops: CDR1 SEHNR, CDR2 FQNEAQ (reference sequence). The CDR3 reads CASSPRLADEQFF. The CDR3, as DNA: TGTGCCAGCAGCCCCCGGTTAGCGGATGAGCAGTTCTTC.

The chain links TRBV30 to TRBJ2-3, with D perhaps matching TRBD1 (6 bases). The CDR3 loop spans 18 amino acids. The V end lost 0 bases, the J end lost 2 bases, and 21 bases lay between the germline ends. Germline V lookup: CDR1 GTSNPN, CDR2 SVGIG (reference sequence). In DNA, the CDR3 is TGTGCCTGGAGTGTACCGGGTGCTGGGGGCGCGGTCACAGATACGCAGTATTTT. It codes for CAWSVPGAGGAVTDTQYF. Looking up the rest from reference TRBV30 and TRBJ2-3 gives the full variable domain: SQTIHQWPATLVQPVGSPLSLECTVEGTSNPNLYWYRQAAGRGLQLLFYSVGIGQISSEVPQNLSASRPQDRQFILSSKKLLLSDSGFYLCAWSVPGAGGAVTDTQYFGPGTRLTVL.

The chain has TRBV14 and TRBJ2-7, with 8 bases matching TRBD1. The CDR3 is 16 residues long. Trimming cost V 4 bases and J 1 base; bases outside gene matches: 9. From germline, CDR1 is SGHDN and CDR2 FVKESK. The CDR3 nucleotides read TGTGCCAGCAGCCCCGGGGACAGGCCTTTTTCCTACGAGCAGTACTTC. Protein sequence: CASSPGDRPFSYEQYF.

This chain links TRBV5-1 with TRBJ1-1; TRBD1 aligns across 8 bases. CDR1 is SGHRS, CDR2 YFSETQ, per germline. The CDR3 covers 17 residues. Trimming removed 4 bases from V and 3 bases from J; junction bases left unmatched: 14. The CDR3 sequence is CASSDLGQGTRYTEAFF. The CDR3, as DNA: TGCGCCAGCAGCGATTTAGGACAGGGAACTCGGTACACTGAAGCTTTCTTT. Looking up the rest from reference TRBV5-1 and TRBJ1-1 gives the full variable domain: KAGVTQTPRYLIKTRGQQVTLSCSPISGHRSVSWYQQTPGQGLQFLFEYFSETQRNKGNFPGRFSGRQFSNSRSEMNVSTLELGDSALYLCASSDLGQGTRYTEAFFGQGTRLTVV.

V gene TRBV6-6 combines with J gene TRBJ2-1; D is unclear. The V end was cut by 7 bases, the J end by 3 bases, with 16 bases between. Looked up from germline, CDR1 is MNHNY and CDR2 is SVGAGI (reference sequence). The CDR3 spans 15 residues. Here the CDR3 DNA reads TGTGCCAGCAACGAAGACCCGATTTTCTACAATGAGCAGTTCTTC. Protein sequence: CASNEDPIFYNEQFF.

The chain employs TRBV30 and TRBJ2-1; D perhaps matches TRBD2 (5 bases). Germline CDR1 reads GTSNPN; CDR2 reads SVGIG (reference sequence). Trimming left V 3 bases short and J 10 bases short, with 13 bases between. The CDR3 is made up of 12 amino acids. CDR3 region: CAWSPTSYEQFF. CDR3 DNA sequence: TGTGCCTGGAGCCCTACTAGTTACGAGCAGTTCTTC.

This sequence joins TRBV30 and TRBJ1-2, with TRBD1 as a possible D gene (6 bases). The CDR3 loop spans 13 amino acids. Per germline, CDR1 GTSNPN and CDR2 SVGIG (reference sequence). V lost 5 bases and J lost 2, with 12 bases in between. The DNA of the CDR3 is TGTGCCTGGGGTACAGGGACAAACTATGGCTACACCTTC. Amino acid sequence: CAWGTGTNYGYTF.

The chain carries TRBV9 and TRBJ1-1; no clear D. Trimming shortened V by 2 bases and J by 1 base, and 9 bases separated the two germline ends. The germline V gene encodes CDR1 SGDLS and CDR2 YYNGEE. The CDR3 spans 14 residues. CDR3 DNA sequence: TGTGCCAGCAGCGTTCAGGTAGAGAACACTGAAGCTTTCTTT. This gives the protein CASSVQVENTEAFF. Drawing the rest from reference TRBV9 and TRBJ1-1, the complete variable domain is DSGVTQTPKHLITATGQRVTLRCSPRSGDLSVYWYQQSLDQGLQFLIQYYNGEERAKGNILERFSAQQFPDLHSELNLSSLELGDSALYFCASSVQVENTEAFFGQGTRLTVV.

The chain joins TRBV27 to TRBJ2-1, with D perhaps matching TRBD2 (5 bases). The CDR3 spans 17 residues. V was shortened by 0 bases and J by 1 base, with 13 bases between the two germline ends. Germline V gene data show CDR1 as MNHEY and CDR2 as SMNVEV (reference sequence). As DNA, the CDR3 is TGTGCCAGCAGTTTATCAGGCGGGTCTCTTTCCTACAATGAGCAGTTCTTC. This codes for CASSLSGGSLSYNEQFF.

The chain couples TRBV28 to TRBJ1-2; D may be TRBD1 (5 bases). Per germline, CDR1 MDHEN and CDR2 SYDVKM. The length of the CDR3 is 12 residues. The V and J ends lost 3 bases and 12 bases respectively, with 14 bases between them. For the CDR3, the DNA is TGTGCCAGCAGTTTGTGGGGCGCTGAGGACACCTTC. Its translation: CASSLWGAEDTF.

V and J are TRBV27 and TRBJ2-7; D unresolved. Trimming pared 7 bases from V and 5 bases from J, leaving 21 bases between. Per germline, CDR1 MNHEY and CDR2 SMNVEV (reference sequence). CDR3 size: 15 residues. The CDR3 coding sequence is TGTGCCAGCATACCCTCCCCCAGGCTCGCCCACGAGCAGTACTTC. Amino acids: CASIPSPRLAHEQYF.

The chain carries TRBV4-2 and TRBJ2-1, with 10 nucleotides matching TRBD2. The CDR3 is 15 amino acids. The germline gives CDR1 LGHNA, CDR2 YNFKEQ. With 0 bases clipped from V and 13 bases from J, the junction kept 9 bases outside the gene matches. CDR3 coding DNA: TGTGCCAGCAGCCAAGAAGGGGAAGCGGGGGGGCCACAGTTCTTC. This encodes CASSQEGEAGGPQFF.

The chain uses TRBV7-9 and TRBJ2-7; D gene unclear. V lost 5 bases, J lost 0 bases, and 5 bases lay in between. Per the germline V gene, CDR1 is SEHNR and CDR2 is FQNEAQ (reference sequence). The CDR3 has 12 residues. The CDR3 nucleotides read TGTGCCAGCAGCCCCAGCTCCTACGAGCAGTACTTC. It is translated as CASSPSSYEQYF.

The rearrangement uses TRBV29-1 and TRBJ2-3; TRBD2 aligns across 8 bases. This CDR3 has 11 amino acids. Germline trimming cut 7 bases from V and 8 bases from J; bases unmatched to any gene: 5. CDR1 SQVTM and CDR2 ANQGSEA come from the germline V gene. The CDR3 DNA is TGCAGCGCCGGGGGGGGCCTTACGCAGTATTTT. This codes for CSAGGGLTQYF.

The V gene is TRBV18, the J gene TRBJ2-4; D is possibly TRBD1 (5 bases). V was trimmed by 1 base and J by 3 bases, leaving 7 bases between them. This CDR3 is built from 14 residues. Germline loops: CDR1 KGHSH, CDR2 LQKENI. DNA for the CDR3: TGTGCCAGCTCACCACGAGACAGCAAAAACATTCAGTACTTC. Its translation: CASSPRDSKNIQYF.

This CDR3 reads CASSPLLGEGPETQYF. The CDR3 nucleotides read TGTGCCAGCAGCCCTCTCTTGGGGGAGGGGCCCGAGACCCAGTACTTC. V and J are TRBV7-8 and TRBJ2-5; TRBD2 agrees at 7 bases. The CDR3 extends over 16 amino acids. The V gene's germline CDR1 is SGHVS and CDR2 FQNEAQ. The V gene end was trimmed by 5 bases and the J gene end by 5 bases; junction bases not matched to a gene: 14.

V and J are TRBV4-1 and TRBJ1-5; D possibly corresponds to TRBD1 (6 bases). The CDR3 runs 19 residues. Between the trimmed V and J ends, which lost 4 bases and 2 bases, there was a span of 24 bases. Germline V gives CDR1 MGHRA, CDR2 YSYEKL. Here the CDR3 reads CASSLRPGHLGGGNQPQHF. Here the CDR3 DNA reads TGCGCCAGCAGCCTTCGACCGGGACACCTCGGAGGGGGCAATCAGCCCCAGCATTTT.

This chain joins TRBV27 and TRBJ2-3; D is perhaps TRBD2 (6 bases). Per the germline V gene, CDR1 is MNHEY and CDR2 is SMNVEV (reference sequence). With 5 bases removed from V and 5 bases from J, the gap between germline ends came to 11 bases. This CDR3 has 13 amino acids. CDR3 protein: CASSRGTRDTQYF. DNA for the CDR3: TGTGCCAGCAGTCGGGGGACTCGAGATACGCAGTATTTT.